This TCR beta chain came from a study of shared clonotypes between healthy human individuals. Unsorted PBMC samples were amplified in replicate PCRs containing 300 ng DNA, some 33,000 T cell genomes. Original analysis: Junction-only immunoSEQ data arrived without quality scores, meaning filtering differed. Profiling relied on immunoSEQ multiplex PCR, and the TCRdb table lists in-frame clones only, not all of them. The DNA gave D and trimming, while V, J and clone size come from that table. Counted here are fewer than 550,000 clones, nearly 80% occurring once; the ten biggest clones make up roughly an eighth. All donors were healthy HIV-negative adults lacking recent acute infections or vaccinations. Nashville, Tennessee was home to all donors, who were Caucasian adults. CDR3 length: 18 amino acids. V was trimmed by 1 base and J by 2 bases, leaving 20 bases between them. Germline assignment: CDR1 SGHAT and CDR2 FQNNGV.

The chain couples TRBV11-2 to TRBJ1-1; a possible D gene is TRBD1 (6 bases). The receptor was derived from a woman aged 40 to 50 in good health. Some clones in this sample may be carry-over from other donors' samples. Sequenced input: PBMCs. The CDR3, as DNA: TGTGCCAGCAGCTTAGCGCCGGGCAGGGGAATTTTTAACACTGAAGCTTTCTTT. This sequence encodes CASSLAPGRGIFNTEAFF.